The 28 T cell receptor beta chains below all came from one sample that was sequenced in a study of blood T cell repertoires in COVID-19. The assay was immunoSEQ multiplex PCR, and TCRdb's table has in-frame clones only and misses some. The repertoire holds about 40,000 clones, with about four fifths as singletons. The sample taken for sequencing was peripheral blood. These TCRs come from a woman aged 60 to 75 with acute or convalescent COVID-19.

The table lists this clone with a few counts. The chain links TRBV29-1 to TRBJ1-5; TRBD1 aligns across 7 bases. V shed 4 bases and J 4 bases; nucleotides not matched to a gene: 1. CDR1 SQVTM and CDR2 ANQGSEA come from the germline V gene. CDR3 size: 12 residues. The CDR3 reads CSVGTGNQPQHF. The CDR3 DNA is TGCAGCGTTGGGACAGGTAATCAGCCCCAGCATTTT. Supplemented by reference TRBV29-1 and TRBJ1-5, the full variable domain reads SAVISQKPSRDICQRGTSLTIQCQVDSQVTMMFWYRQQPGQSLTLIATANQGSEATYESGFVIDKFPISRPNLTFSTLTVSNMSPEDSSIYLCSVGTGNQPQHFGDGTRLSIL.

The chain combines TRBV7-6 with TRBJ1-3; 11 nucleotides align to TRBD1. Germline lookup yields CDR1 SGHVS and CDR2 FNYEAQ. The CDR3 loop spans 17 amino acids. Losses at the gene ends were 1 base for V and 3 bases for J; bases not matched to a gene: 5. CDR3 sequence: CASSLGTGGFGGNTIYF. In nucleotides, the CDR3 is TGTGCCAGCAGCTTAGGGACAGGGGGCTTCGGTGGAAACACCATATATTTT.

The gene calls are TRBV7-2 and TRBJ2-3; D is perhaps TRBD2 (5 bases). Between the trimmed V and J ends, which lost 5 bases and 7 bases, there was a span of 16 bases. Per the germline V gene, CDR1 is SGHTA and CDR2 is FQGNSA. The CDR3 contains 14 residues. The CDR3 DNA reads as TGTGCCAGCAGCCAAAGGTCTAGCCTGAATACGCAGTATTTT. Translation: CASSQRSSLNTQYF.

The rearrangement joins TRBV11-2 to TRBJ1-3; D gene uncertain. The V gene lost 3 bases and the J gene lost 4 bases, with 16 bases spanning the gap. This CDR3 is 16 amino acids long. Germline V gene lookup returns CDR1 SGHAT and CDR2 FQNNGV. CDR3 in DNA: TGTGCCAGCAGCTTCAAGATCGCCGAGATGGGAAACACCATATATTTT. Encoded protein: CASSFKIAEMGNTIYF.

This clone was detected a few times. Other DNA sequences in the same sample also yield this CDR3. The chain has TRBV2 and TRBJ2-7; 7 bases are shared with TRBD1. The V and J ends lost 2 bases and 2 bases, in that order; junction bases with no gene match: 3. The CDR3 sequence is 14 residues long. Germline V gene data show CDR1 as SNHLY and CDR2 as FYNNEI. This CDR3 is CASSEQGETYEQYF. DNA for the CDR3: TGTGCCAGCAGTGAACAGGGGGAAACCTACGAGCAGTACTTC. The whole variable domain, remainder taken from reference TRBV2 and TRBJ2-7, is EPEVTQTPSHQVTQMGQEVILRCVPISNHLYFYWYRQILGQKVEFLVSFYNNEISEKSEIFDDQFSVERPDGSNFTLKIRSTKLEDSAMYFCASSEQGETYEQYFGPGTRLTVT.

This chain joins TRBV6-5 and TRBJ1-2; TRBD1 matches 7 bases. The CDR3 spans 13 residues. In germline, CDR1 is MNHEY, CDR2 SVGAGI. The ends lost 2 bases at V and 7 bases at J; junction bases unmatched: 4. The CDR3 sequence is CASSYEYRGGYTF. In DNA, the CDR3 is TGTGCCAGCAGTTACGAATACAGGGGTGGCTACACCTTC.

The chain combines TRBV3-1 (or the pseudogene TRBV3-2) with TRBJ2-3; 11 bases align to TRBD2. CDR3 length: 16 residues. Germline lookup yields CDR1 LGHDT and CDR2 YNNKEL (reference sequence). The V and J ends lost 0 bases and 8 bases, in that order; junction bases with no gene match: 7. The CDR3 nucleotides read TGTGCCAGCAGCCAAGATCTTGTTCTAGCGGGGGGTACGCAGTATTTT. This gives the protein CASSQDLVLAGGTQYF.

The chain is built from TRBV9 and TRBJ2-1, with 9 bases identical to TRBD2. The CDR3 length is 17 residues. The V segment lost 0 bases and the J segment 8 bases; nucleotides outside the gene matches: 12. The germline gives CDR1 SGDLS, CDR2 YYNGEE. The CDR3 spells CASSVAVSSGGSDEQFF. The CDR3 nucleotides are TGTGCCAGCAGCGTAGCTGTTAGCAGCGGGGGGAGCGATGAGCAGTTCTTC.

This chain uses TRBV5-1 with TRBJ2-2, with TRBD2 matching over 11 bases. Per germline, CDR1 SGHRS and CDR2 YFSETQ. J lost 4 bases, V lost 2 bases, and 10 bases had no gene match. This CDR3 is 18 amino acids long. The chain's CDR3 is CASSFSIAGGLGTGELFF. DNA of the CDR3: TGCGCCAGCAGCTTTTCCATAGCGGGAGGGCTCGGCACCGGGGAGCTGTTTTTT.

The chain has TRBV4-2 and TRBJ1-1; perhaps TRBD1 as D (5 bases). Germline values: CDR1 LGHNA, CDR2 YNFKEQ. V lost 0 bases, J lost 3 bases, and 11 bases lay in between. The length of the CDR3 is 15 residues. CDR3 sequence reads: CASSQEGQGYTEAFF. The CDR3 DNA is TGTGCCAGCAGCCAAGAAGGGCAGGGTTACACTGAAGCTTTCTTT.

The chain recombines TRBV7-7 with TRBJ2-1; D might be TRBD2 (7 bases). V lost 1 base, J lost 3 bases, and 10 bases lay in between. This CDR3 comprises 15 residues. Germline lookup yields CDR1 SSHAT and CDR2 FNYEAQ (reference sequence). CDR3 sequence (DNA): TGTGCCAGCAGCTTAGAGGGGGGGAACTACAATGAGCAGTTCTTC. As protein: CASSLEGGNYNEQFF.

This clone was observed a single time. V gene TRBV7-8 combines with J gene TRBJ2-7; D not resolved. Trimming pared 2 bases from V and 1 base from J, leaving 9 bases between. This CDR3 comprises 14 residues. In germline, CDR1 is SGHVS, CDR2 FQNEAQ. CDR3 in amino acids: CASSLRVPSYEQYF. The CDR3 DNA reads as TGTGCCAGCAGCTTAAGAGTCCCTTCCTACGAGCAGTACTTC.

V and J are TRBV24-1 and TRBJ1-1; D may be TRBD1 (5 bases). V was pared by 9 bases and J by 3 bases, with 25 bases between. Germline V gene sequence: CDR1 KGHDR, CDR2 SFDVKD. The CDR3 is made up of 17 amino acids. CDR3 sequence reads: CATRGRNVFSSDTEAFF. The CDR3 DNA sequence: TGTGCCACCCGGGGGAGGAATGTCTTTTCTTCGGACACTGAAGCTTTCTTT.

CDR3 DNA sequence: TGCGCCAGCAGCTTGTTGGGGAGAAACACTGAAGCTTTCTTT. This gives the protein CASSLLGRNTEAFF. The V call is TRBV5-1, the J call TRBJ1-1; D remains ambiguous. From germline, CDR1 is SGHRS and CDR2 YFSETQ. CDR3 length: 14 amino acids. Deletions cut 1 base from V and 2 bases from J, with 9 bases between.

J is TRBJ2-5 and V is TRBV27, with 12 bases aligning to TRBD1. Per the germline V gene, CDR1 is MNHEY and CDR2 is SMNVEV (reference sequence). The CDR3 has 16 amino acids. Germline trimming cut 2 bases from V and 5 bases from J; bases unmatched to any gene: 6. CDR3 sequence: CASSLRGTGGEETQYF. The CDR3 DNA reads TGTGCCAGCAGTTTAAGGGGGACAGGGGGCGAGGAGACCCAGTACTTC.

The chain is built from TRBV27 and TRBJ2-7, with 8 bases matching TRBD1. Germline CDR1 and CDR2: MNHEY and SMNVEV (reference sequence). After removal of 1 base from V and 0 bases from J, the junction contained 5 bases not matched to a gene. CDR3 size: 16 residues. The CDR3 protein is CASSLLGQATSYEQYF. The CDR3 nucleotides are TGTGCCAGCAGTTTATTGGGACAGGCGACCTCCTACGAGCAGTACTTC.

The gene calls are TRBV7-3 and TRBJ2-5; 10 bases align to TRBD1. CDR3 length: 14 amino acids. CDR1 and CDR2 from the germline V gene are SGHTA and FQGTGA. Trimming removed 5 bases from V and 5 bases from J; junction bases left unmatched: 5. CDR3 in amino acids: CASSLGQGMETQYF. CDR3 coding DNA: TGTGCCAGCAGCCTGGGACAGGGGATGGAGACCCAGTACTTC.

The genes are TRBV15 and TRBJ1-2; unclear D gene. This CDR3 region has 14 residues. Germline CDR1 LNHNV, CDR2 YYDKDF (reference sequence). V was shortened by 0 bases and J by 4 bases, with 9 bases between the two germline ends. The CDR3 here is CATSRDRVRYGYTF. CDR3 DNA sequence: TGTGCCACCAGCAGAGATCGAGTACGCTATGGCTACACCTTC.

This chain uses TRBV5-1 with TRBJ2-3; TRBD2 matches 11 bases. Germline lookup yields CDR1 SGHRS and CDR2 YFSETQ. The CDR3 has 19 residues. Trimming took 3 bases from V and 0 from J; bases not matched to a gene: 12. The CDR3 spells CASSWATGTSGGSTDTQYF. The DNA for the CDR3 is TGCGCCAGCAGCTGGGCCACCGGTACTAGCGGGGGTAGCACAGATACGCAGTATTTT.

CDR3 protein: CATSRVADPNTGELFF. CDR3 sequence (DNA): TGTGCCACCAGCAGAGTAGCAGACCCGAACACCGGGGAGCTGTTTTTT. The V gene is TRBV15, the J gene TRBJ2-2; D gene uncertain. Per the germline V gene, CDR1 is LNHNV and CDR2 is YYDKDF (reference sequence). There are 16 residues in the CDR3. V was cut by 1 base and J by 0 bases, with 9 bases left in between.

The chain recombines TRBV2 with TRBJ1-2, with 7 bases matching TRBD1. The V and J ends lost 1 base and 2 bases, in that order; junction bases with no gene match: 7. The CDR3 loop spans 16 amino acids. Germline loops: CDR1 SNHLY, CDR2 FYNNEI. The CDR3 coding sequence is TGTGCCAGCAGTGAAGGTCGAAGACAGGGAAACTATGGCTACACCTTC. It translates to CASSEGRRQGNYGYTF.

The chain combines TRBV19 with TRBJ1-1, with D unclear. The CDR3 runs to 13 residues. CDR1 LNHDA and CDR2 SQIVND come from the germline V gene (reference sequence). The V end was cut by 5 bases, the J end by 0 bases, with 7 bases between. CDR3 bases: TGTGCCAGTAGTGTAACATTGAACACTGAAGCTTTCTTT. Its protein is CASSVTLNTEAFF.

CDR3 sequence: CASSLEGSYGYTF. CDR3 nucleotides: TGTGCCAGCAGTTTGGAGGGGAGTTATGGCTACACCTTC. This chain joins TRBV28 and TRBJ1-2; D possibly corresponds to TRBD1 (5 bases). CDR3 length equals 13 residues. The germline gives CDR1 MDHEN, CDR2 SYDVKM. V shed 3 bases and J shed 5 bases, with 10 bases lying between them.

The chain recombines TRBV19 with TRBJ1-2; 8 bases align to TRBD1. The germline CDR1 and CDR2 sequences are LNHDA and SQIVND (reference sequence). Unmatched junction bases numbered 8, after V lost 4 bases and J lost 4 bases. CDR3 length equals 15 residues. The CDR3 nucleotides are TGTGCCAGTAGTAGGTCTACAGGGGGGAGCTATGGCTACACCTTC. Residues: CASSRSTGGSYGYTF.

This chain links TRBV29-1 with TRBJ2-1, with 10 bases aligning to TRBD1. CDR3 size: 12 residues. With V trimmed by 7 bases and J by 6 bases, 3 bases remained unmatched. From germline, CDR1 is SQVTM and CDR2 ANQGSEA. CDR3 DNA: TGCAGCGGGGACAGGGGAGGCAATGAGCAGTTCTTC. Translating gives CSGDRGGNEQFF.

V usage is TRBV27 and J usage is TRBJ1-5; D is uncertain. V lost 6 bases and J 0 bases, leaving 15 bases between the germline ends. The CDR3 spans 16 residues. Germline lookup yields CDR1 MNHEY and CDR2 SMNVEV (reference sequence). CDR3 coding DNA: TGTGCCAGCAGGGGAGGCTCGGGAGGTAGCAATCAGCCCCAGCATTTT. The encoded protein is CASRGGSGGSNQPQHF.

A single count supports this clone. The rearrangement joins TRBV12-3 or TRBV12-4 to TRBJ2-1; perhaps TRBD2 as D (6 bases). V dropped 3 bases and J dropped 12 bases, with 15 bases sitting between them. The CDR3 length is 13 residues. The CDR3 bases are TGTGCCAGCAGTTTCGTCGGGCGGCGGGGGCAGTTCTTC. As protein: CASSFVGRRGQFF.

This sequence joins TRBV5-5 and TRBJ1-6, with TRBD1 matching over 8 bases. The CDR3 has 17 residues. Trimming removed 0 bases from V and 5 bases from J; junction bases left unmatched: 7. Germline loops: CDR1 SGHKS, CDR2 YYEKEE (reference sequence). The CDR3 loop is CASSLGAGGRNNSPLHF. CDR3 nucleotides: TGTGCCAGCAGCTTGGGTGCAGGGGGCAGGAATAATTCACCCCTCCACTTT.